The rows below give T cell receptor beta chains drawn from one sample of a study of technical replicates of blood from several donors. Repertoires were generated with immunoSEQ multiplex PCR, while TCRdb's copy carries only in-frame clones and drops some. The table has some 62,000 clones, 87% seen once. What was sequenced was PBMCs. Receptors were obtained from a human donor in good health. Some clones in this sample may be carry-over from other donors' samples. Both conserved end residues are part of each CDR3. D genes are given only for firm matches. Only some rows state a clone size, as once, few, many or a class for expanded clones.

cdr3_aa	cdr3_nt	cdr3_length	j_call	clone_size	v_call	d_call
CASSFDGTSGQETQYF	TGTGCCAGCAGCTTCGATGGGACTAGCGGGCAAGAGACCCAGTACTTC	16	TRBJ2-5	once	TRBV7-2	TRBD2
CATRTSGRTGELFF	TGTGCCACACGGACTAGCGGGAGAACCGGGGAGCTGTTTTTT	14	TRBJ2-2	-	TRBV2	TRBD2
CAITSGGNSPLHF	TGTGCCATCACTTCCGGAGGGAATTCACCCCTCCACTTT	13	TRBJ1-6	-	TRBV10-3	-
CASALAATYNEQFF	TGTGCCAGCGCCCTTGCAGCGACTTACAATGAGCAGTTCTTC	14	TRBJ2-1	-	TRBV27	-
CASSPAVTNYGYTF	TGTGCCAGCTCACCCGCAGTGACTAACTATGGCTACACCTTC	14	TRBJ1-2	-	TRBV18	-
CASSVAFWTSGGRNEQFF	TGTGCCAGCAGCGTAGCTTTTTGGACTAGCGGGGGCCGCAATGAGCAGTTCTTC	18	TRBJ2-1	-	TRBV9	TRBD2
CASTHRVLNTEAFF	TGTGCCAGCACCCACAGGGTCTTGAACACTGAAGCTTTCTTT	14	TRBJ1-1	-	TRBV5-6	-
CASIPQPSGDNEQFF	TGTGCCAGCATCCCCCAGCCTAGCGGGGACAATGAGCAGTTCTTC	15	TRBJ2-1	-	TRBV7-2	TRBD2
CASSRDTQETQYF	TGTGCCAGCAGCCGGGACACCCAAGAGACCCAGTACTTC	13	TRBJ2-5	-	TRBV11-3	-
CAISPLTGAGNTEAFF	TGTGCCATCAGTCCTCTTACAGGGGCGGGGAACACTGAAGCTTTCTTT	16	TRBJ1-1	-	TRBV10-3	TRBD1
CASSQDHARGDLTYEQYF	TGCGCCAGCAGCCAAGATCATGCGCGGGGGGACCTCACCTACGAGCAGTACTTC	18	TRBJ2-7	-	TRBV4-1	TRBD2
CAWDSGTGVYEQYF	TGTGCCTGGGATTCCGGGACAGGGGTATACGAGCAGTACTTC	14	TRBJ2-7	-	TRBV30	TRBD1
CASSSLRVRASYEQYF	TGTGCCAGCAGCTCCTTGAGGGTTCGGGCCTCCTACGAGCAGTACTTC	16	TRBJ2-7	-	TRBV7-6	-
CASSPPTGESEQYF	TGTGCCAGCAGCCCCCCGACAGGGGAATCCGAGCAGTACTTC	14	TRBJ2-7	-	TRBV7-2	TRBD1
CASSSIDRGRTGELFF	TGTGCCAGCAGCTCTATCGACAGGGGACGGACCGGGGAGCTGTTTTTT	16	TRBJ2-2	-	TRBV11-2	TRBD1
CASSLNNPGVTQSNQPQHF	TGCGCCAGCAGCTTGAACAATCCTGGAGTAACGCAGAGCAATCAGCCCCAGCATTTT	19	TRBJ1-5	-	TRBV5-1	-
CASSSGRDLTKNIQYF	TGTGCCAGTAGTAGTGGCAGGGATTTAACCAAAAACATTCAGTACTTC	16	TRBJ2-4	-	TRBV19	-
CASSYLPRGNEQFF	TGTGCCAGCAGTTACCTGCCCAGAGGCAATGAGCAGTTCTTC	14	TRBJ2-1	-	TRBV6-5	-
CASSLSAGSDYGYTF	TGTGCCAGCAGCTTGTCTGCAGGGTCGGACTATGGCTACACCTTC	15	TRBJ1-2	-	TRBV5-5	-
CASRWDYPYEQYF	TGCGCCAGCAGGTGGGACTATCCCTACGAGCAGTACTTC	13	TRBJ2-7	-	TRBV23-1	TRBD2
CASSLGQGNYGYTF	TGTGCCAGCAGCTTAGGACAGGGGAACTATGGCTACACCTTC	14	TRBJ1-2	-	TRBV11-2	TRBD1
CASSLVRTGVNTEAFF	TGTGCCAGCAGCTTGGTTAGGACAGGGGTGAACACTGAAGCTTTCTTT	16	TRBJ1-1	once	TRBV5-6	TRBD1
CASSKPITSGPIGETQYF	TGTGCCAGCAGTAAACCCATTACTAGCGGGCCTATAGGGGAGACCCAGTACTTC	18	TRBJ2-5	-	TRBV25-1	TRBD2
CASSLIWGKEDTEAFF	TGCGCCAGCAGCTTGATTTGGGGAAAGGAGGACACTGAAGCTTTCTTT	16	TRBJ1-1	-	TRBV5-1	-
CASSPGQMMNTEAFF	TGTGCCAGCAGTCCAGGACAGATGATGAACACTGAAGCTTTCTTT	15	TRBJ1-1	few	TRBV2	-
CASSLRRGGTDTQYF	TGTGCCAGCAGCTTAAGGCGGGGAGGCACAGATACGCAGTATTTT	15	TRBJ2-3	-	TRBV7-2	-
CASSLSAQSYEQYF	TGTGCCAGCAGCTTATCGGCACAGTCCTACGAGCAGTACTTC	14	TRBJ2-7	once	TRBV11-3	-
CASSQVETGDGYTF	TGCGCCAGCAGCCAAGTAGAGACAGGGGATGGCTACACCTTC	14	TRBJ1-2	-	TRBV4-1	TRBD1
CASGLIRTGQGRPDTGELFF	TGTGCTAGTGGTTTGATTCGTACCGGACAGGGGAGGCCGGACACCGGGGAGCTGTTTTTT	20	TRBJ2-2	once	TRBV12-5	TRBD1
CASSLGGDRGGYTF	TGTGCCAGCAGCTTAGGGGGTGACAGGGGTGGCTACACCTTC	14	TRBJ1-2	-	TRBV7-2	TRBD1
CASSPQSSNQPQHF	TGTGCCAGCAGCCCACAGTCTAGCAATCAGCCCCAGCATTTT	14	TRBJ1-5	once	TRBV7-9	-
CAISAGTGLKVDDGYTF	TGTGCCATCAGTGCCGGGACAGGCCTTAAAGTTGACGATGGCTACACCTTC	17	TRBJ1-2	-	TRBV10-3	TRBD1
CASSPPGQGAFGELFF	TGTGCCAGCTCACCACCGGGACAGGGGGCTTTCGGGGAGCTGTTTTTT	16	TRBJ2-2	-	TRBV18	TRBD1
CASSKIKTENTEAFF	TGTGCCAGTAGTAAGATTAAGACAGAGAACACTGAAGCTTTCTTT	15	TRBJ1-1	-	TRBV19	-
CASSETSGSVNEQYF	TGTGCCAGCAGCGAGACTAGCGGGAGTGTGAACGAGCAGTACTTC	15	TRBJ2-7	few	TRBV7-9	TRBD2
CASSPWGKSNTEAFF	TGTGCCAGCTCACCATGGGGCAAATCGAACACTGAAGCTTTCTTT	15	TRBJ1-1	-	TRBV18	-
CASSQQLNTEAFF	TGCGCCAGCAGCCAACAGTTGAACACTGAAGCTTTCTTT	13	TRBJ1-1	-	TRBV4-3	-
CASQRGAGVYNEQFF	TGTGCCAGCCAAAGGGGGGCGGGGGTCTACAATGAGCAGTTCTTC	15	TRBJ2-1	-	TRBV2	-
CASRCQIRSSRTNEQFF	TGTGCAAGTCGCTGCCAAATAAGGAGCAGTAGAACGAATGAGCAGTTCTTC	17	TRBJ2-1	-	TRBV12-2	-
CASGYKTGSSYGYTF	TGTGCTAGTGGTTATAAGACAGGGTCGAGCTATGGCTACACCTTC	15	TRBJ1-2	-	TRBV12-5	TRBD1
CATLGGPNTEAFF	TGTGCCACCCTAGGGGGCCCGAACACTGAAGCTTTCTTT	13	TRBJ1-1	-	TRBV6-6	TRBD1
CASSSSTVSNEQFF	TGCGCCAGCAGTTCCTCGACAGTCTCCAATGAGCAGTTCTTC	14	TRBJ2-1	-	TRBV4-3	-
CASSHQKLSEKTSGAQETQYF	TGCGCCAGCAGCCACCAGAAATTGTCGGAAAAGACTAGCGGGGCGCAAGAGACCCAGTACTTC	21	TRBJ2-5	-	TRBV4-3	TRBD2
CASSPSGGPGNTIYF	TGTGCCAGCTCACCTTCAGGGGGTCCTGGAAACACCATATATTTT	15	TRBJ1-3	-	TRBV18	TRBD1
CASSQASSGSDQYF	TGCGCCAGCAGCCAAGCTTCTAGCGGTTCGGATCAGTACTTC	14	TRBJ2-4	-	TRBV4-3	TRBD2
CASSIQGDYEQYF	TGTGCCAGCAGCATCCAGGGCGACTACGAGCAGTACTTC	13	TRBJ2-7	-	TRBV6-1	-
CASSLLVNTEAFF	TGCGCCAGCAGCTTGCTAGTGAACACTGAAGCTTTCTTT	13	TRBJ1-1	few	TRBV5-1	-
CASSPQDSMNTEAFF	TGTGCCAGCTCACCGCAGGACAGTATGAACACTGAAGCTTTCTTT	15	TRBJ1-1	few	TRBV18	-
CASSTGQGDTEAFF	TGTGCCAGCAGTACAGGACAGGGCGACACTGAAGCTTTCTTT	14	TRBJ1-1	-	TRBV5-4	TRBD1
CASSASGNQPQHF	TGTGCCAGCAGCGCCTCAGGGAATCAGCCCCAGCATTTT	13	TRBJ1-5	-	TRBV9	-
CASSFQGNYGYTF	TGTGCCAGCAGCTTTCAGGGGAACTATGGCTACACCTTC	13	TRBJ1-2	-	TRBV7-3	-
CASRRQGSTGELFF	TGTGCCAGTAGGCGACAGGGATCCACCGGGGAGCTGTTTTTT	14	TRBJ2-2	-	TRBV19	TRBD1
CASSQSGLAGIKQYF	TGTGCCAGCAGCCAGTCGGGACTAGCGGGGATCAAGCAGTACTTC	15	TRBJ2-7	once	TRBV7-6	TRBD2
CALGTGLVGNTIYF	TGTGCCCTCGGGACAGGGCTAGTTGGAAACACCATATATTTT	14	TRBJ1-3	-	TRBV30	TRBD1